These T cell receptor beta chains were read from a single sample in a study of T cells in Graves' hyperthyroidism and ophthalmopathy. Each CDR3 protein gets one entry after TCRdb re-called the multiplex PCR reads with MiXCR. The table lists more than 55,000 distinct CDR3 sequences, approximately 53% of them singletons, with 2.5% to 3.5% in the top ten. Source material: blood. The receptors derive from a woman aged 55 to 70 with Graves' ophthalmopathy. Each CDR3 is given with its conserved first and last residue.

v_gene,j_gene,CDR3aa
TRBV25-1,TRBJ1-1,CASSDWTGANTEAFF
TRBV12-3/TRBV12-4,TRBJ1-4,CASSTALTGTLRKLFF
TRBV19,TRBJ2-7,CASRRGVDWSYEQYF
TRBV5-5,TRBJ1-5,CASSLATAPNQPQHF
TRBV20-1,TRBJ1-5,CSASNGSSGNQPQHF
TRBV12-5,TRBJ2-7,CASVGAGRHEQYF
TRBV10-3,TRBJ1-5,CAISELWADQPQHF
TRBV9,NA,CASSVGGSGASYNEQFF
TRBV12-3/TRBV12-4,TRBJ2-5,CASSWTSGSSGTQYF
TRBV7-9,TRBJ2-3,CASSPPRSYDTQYF
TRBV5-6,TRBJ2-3,CASSLSGLAGDTQYF
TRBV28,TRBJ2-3,CARDFAGLATSTQYF
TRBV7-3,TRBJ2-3,CASSLALAGTDTQYF
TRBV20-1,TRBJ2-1,CSAGVGGSSNNEQFF
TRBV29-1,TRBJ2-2,CSVRELAGELFF
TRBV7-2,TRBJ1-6,CASSFSGSPLHF
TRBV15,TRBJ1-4,CATSRDLSGESNEKLFF
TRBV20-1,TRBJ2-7,CSALPGLAGAYEQYF
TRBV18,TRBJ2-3,CASSRRTTDTQYF
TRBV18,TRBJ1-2,CASSPDTYGYTF
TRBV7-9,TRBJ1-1,CASSLVGRFRSQNTEAFF
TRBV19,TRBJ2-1,CASNQAGGPNEQFF
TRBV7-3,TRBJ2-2,CASSLSREVGELFF
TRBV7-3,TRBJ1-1,CASSAQGPGNTEAFF
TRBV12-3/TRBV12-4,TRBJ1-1,CASTPRGLMNTEAFF
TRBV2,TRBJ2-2,CASSEAHPAGGPANTGELFF
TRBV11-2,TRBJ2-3,CASSFYICSASAESTDTQYF